The rows below give T cell receptor beta chains drawn from one sample of a study of T-cell memory formation after mild COVID-19. TCRdb ran MiXCR on the 5' RACE reads and lists one entry per CDR3 protein. This sample carries hundreds of thousands of distinct CDR3 sequences, about a sixth of them seen once, and the ten largest clones take around 12%. Sequenced sample: PBMCs or a T cell subset sorted from them (not recorded which). The receptors originated from an adult woman who had mild COVID-19 (a few samples of this study predate the infection). Cell type and time point are not known. Both conserved end residues are part of each CDR3. Fields, in order: clone size, J gene, V gene, D gene, CDR3 protein, CDR3 DNA. D genes are given only for firm matches. Some rows mark clone size as missing; the rest say once, few, many or name a class of expanded clone.

clone size: NA; J gene: TRBJ2-3; V gene: TRBV13; D gene: NA; CDR3 protein: CASSSTEVTDTQYF; CDR3 DNA: TGTGCCAGCAGCTCGACCGAGGTCACAGATACGCAGTATTTT
clone size: NA; J gene: TRBJ2-3; V gene: TRBV24-1; D gene: NA; CDR3 protein: CATSDWGYTDTQYF; CDR3 DNA: TGTGCCACCAGTGATTGGGGCTACACAGATACGCAGTATTTT
clone size: few; J gene: TRBJ2-2; V gene: TRBV3-1; D gene: NA; CDR3 protein: CASSQDGPPGELFF; CDR3 DNA: TGTGCCAGCAGCCAAGACGGGCCTCCCGGGGAGCTGTTTTTT
clone size: few; J gene: TRBJ1-1; V gene: TRBV7-3; D gene: NA; CDR3 protein: CASSSFRGAAEAFF; CDR3 DNA: TGTGCCAGCAGCTCATTTCGTGGGGCGGCTGAAGCTTTCTTT
clone size: NA; J gene: TRBJ2-5; V gene: TRBV19; D gene: TRBD1; CDR3 protein: CASSQITGGQETQYF; CDR3 DNA: TGTGCCAGTAGTCAAATTACAGGGGGTCAAGAGACCCAGTACTTC
clone size: few; J gene: TRBJ2-5; V gene: TRBV11-2; D gene: TRBD1; CDR3 protein: CASSLEGTGETQYF; CDR3 DNA: TGTGCCAGCAGCTTAGAGGGGACAGGAGAGACCCAGTACTTC
clone size: once; J gene: TRBJ1-1; V gene: TRBV9; D gene: NA; CDR3 protein: CASSVATGRGTEAFF; CDR3 DNA: TGTGCCAGCAGCGTGGCAACAGGGAGGGGGACTGAAGCTTTCTTT
clone size: NA; J gene: TRBJ2-7; V gene: TRBV20-1; D gene: TRBD1; CDR3 protein: CSATGDREEQYF; CDR3 DNA: TGCAGTGCCACGGGGGACAGGGAGGAGCAGTACTTC
clone size: NA; J gene: TRBJ2-5; V gene: TRBV15; D gene: NA; CDR3 protein: CATSRARQETQYF; CDR3 DNA: TGTGCCACCAGCAGAGCCAGACAAGAGACCCAGTACTTC
clone size: many; J gene: TRBJ2-7; V gene: TRBV5-1; D gene: TRBD1; CDR3 protein: CASSAGTVLYEQYF; CDR3 DNA: TGCGCCAGCAGCGCCGGGACAGTGCTTTACGAGCAGTACTTC
clone size: few; J gene: TRBJ2-3; V gene: TRBV7-2; D gene: TRBD2; CDR3 protein: CASSLSTSGKTDTQYF; CDR3 DNA: TGTGCCAGCAGCTTATCGACTAGCGGGAAGACAGATACGCAGTATTTT
clone size: NA; J gene: TRBJ1-5; V gene: TRBV6-6; D gene: TRBD1; CDR3 protein: CASSARQGEKPQHF; CDR3 DNA: TGTGCCAGCAGCGCGAGACAGGGGGAAAAGCCCCAGCATTTT
clone size: NA; J gene: TRBJ1-2; V gene: TRBV7-9; D gene: NA; CDR3 protein: CASSKARGRNYGYTF; CDR3 DNA: TGTGCCAGCAGCAAAGCCAGGGGCCGAAACTATGGCTACACCTTC
clone size: NA; J gene: TRBJ1-1; V gene: TRBV29-1; D gene: NA; CDR3 protein: CSGAGGTEAFF; CDR3 DNA: TGCAGTGGTGCGGGTGGGACTGAAGCTTTCTTT
clone size: NA; J gene: TRBJ2-3; V gene: TRBV6-6; D gene: NA; CDR3 protein: CASRRLISGAGTDTQYF; CDR3 DNA: TGTGCCAGCAGACGCCTTATTTCGGGGGCGGGCACAGATACGCAGTATTTT
clone size: NA; J gene: TRBJ2-5; V gene: TRBV5-6; D gene: NA; CDR3 protein: CASSLAQGRQETQYF; CDR3 DNA: TGTGCCAGCAGCTTGGCCCAGGGGCGTCAAGAGACCCAGTACTTC
clone size: NA; J gene: TRBJ2-3; V gene: TRBV20-1; D gene: NA; CDR3 protein: CSARDQPGSGDTQYF; CDR3 DNA: TGCAGTGCTAGAGATCAACCGGGTTCCGGGGATACGCAGTATTTT
clone size: NA; J gene: TRBJ2-7; V gene: TRBV5-1; D gene: TRBD1; CDR3 protein: CASSSGTGEVDEQYF; CDR3 DNA: TGCGCCAGCAGCTCTGGGACAGGGGAAGTTGACGAGCAGTACTTC
clone size: few; J gene: TRBJ1-5; V gene: TRBV15; D gene: NA; CDR3 protein: CATSSVSSQGNQPQHF; CDR3 DNA: TGTGCCACCAGCAGCGTGAGTTCACAGGGTAACCAGCCCCAGCATTTT
clone size: NA; J gene: TRBJ2-3; V gene: TRBV7-6; D gene: NA; CDR3 protein: CASSLAGPTDTQYF; CDR3 DNA: TGTGCCAGCAGCTTAGCGGGGCCGACAGATACGCAGTATTTT
clone size: NA; J gene: TRBJ1-1; V gene: TRBV29-1; D gene: NA; CDR3 protein: CSAQQGNEAFF; CDR3 DNA: TGCAGCGCCCAACAGGGAAATGAAGCTTTCTTT
clone size: NA; J gene: TRBJ1-4; V gene: TRBV2; D gene: NA; CDR3 protein: CASSPGPGAEEKLFF; CDR3 DNA: TGTGCCAGCAGTCCCGGTCCAGGGGCCGAGGAAAAACTGTTTTTT
clone size: NA; J gene: TRBJ1-4; V gene: TRBV20-1; D gene: TRBD1; CDR3 protein: CSASGYRGRYEKLFF; CDR3 DNA: TGCAGTGCTAGTGGTTACAGGGGGCGATATGAAAAACTGTTTTTT
clone size: NA; J gene: TRBJ1-2; V gene: TRBV7-9; D gene: NA; CDR3 protein: CASSTGTVYGYTF; CDR3 DNA: TGTGCCAGCAGCACCGGGACCGTCTATGGCTACACCTTC
clone size: NA; J gene: TRBJ1-1; V gene: TRBV11-2; D gene: NA; CDR3 protein: CASGGRVNTEAFF; CDR3 DNA: TGTGCCAGCGGGGGCAGAGTGAACACTGAAGCTTTCTTT
clone size: NA; J gene: TRBJ2-1; V gene: TRBV9; D gene: TRBD2; CDR3 protein: CASSVRPSGYNEQFF; CDR3 DNA: TGTGCCAGCAGCGTACGCCCTAGCGGCTACAATGAGCAGTTCTTC
clone size: NA; J gene: TRBJ1-6; V gene: TRBV15; D gene: NA; CDR3 protein: CATSAATENSPLHF; CDR3 DNA: TGTGCCACCAGCGCCGCGACAGAAAATTCACCCCTCCACTTT
clone size: NA; J gene: TRBJ1-1; V gene: TRBV12-3/TRBV12-4; D gene: NA; CDR3 protein: CASSPKDTEAFF; CDR3 DNA: TGTGCCAGCAGTCCCAAGGACACTGAAGCTTTCTTT
clone size: few; J gene: TRBJ2-6; V gene: TRBV27; D gene: NA; CDR3 protein: CASSLLYRTSGANVLTF; CDR3 DNA: TGTGCCAGCAGTTTATTGTACAGGACCTCTGGGGCCAACGTCCTGACTTTC
clone size: NA; J gene: TRBJ2-7; V gene: TRBV20-1; D gene: NA; CDR3 protein: CSASGRAARWNYEQYF; CDR3 DNA: TGCAGTGCTAGCGGGAGAGCGGCCCGGTGGAACTACGAGCAGTACTTC
clone size: NA; J gene: TRBJ2-5; V gene: TRBV3-1; D gene: TRBD2; CDR3 protein: CASSTRLAGEAETQYF; CDR3 DNA: TGTGCCAGCAGCACCCGACTAGCGGGAGAGGCAGAGACCCAGTACTTC
clone size: NA; J gene: TRBJ2-1; V gene: TRBV12-3/TRBV12-4; D gene: TRBD2; CDR3 protein: CASSLAGGLYEQFF; CDR3 DNA: TGTGCCAGCAGTTTAGCGGGAGGGCTATATGAGCAGTTCTTC
clone size: NA; J gene: TRBJ2-1; V gene: TRBV5-5; D gene: TRBD1; CDR3 protein: CASRRDRRAYNEQFF; CDR3 DNA: TGTGCCAGCAGAAGGGACAGGCGAGCCTACAATGAGCAGTTCTTC
clone size: NA; J gene: TRBJ2-1; V gene: TRBV25-1; D gene: NA; CDR3 protein: CASRWVSSYNEQFF; CDR3 DNA: TGTGCCAGCAGATGGGTGAGCTCCTACAATGAGCAGTTCTTC
clone size: few; J gene: TRBJ1-1; V gene: TRBV5-1; D gene: TRBD1; CDR3 protein: CASSYPGQAGTEAFF; CDR3 DNA: TGCGCCAGCAGCTATCCGGGACAGGCGGGCACTGAAGCTTTCTTT
clone size: many; J gene: TRBJ2-2; V gene: TRBV6-1; D gene: TRBD2; CDR3 protein: CASSELAGGTGELFF; CDR3 DNA: TGTGCCAGCAGTGAACTAGCGGGGGGCACCGGGGAGCTGTTTTTT
clone size: few; J gene: TRBJ2-2; V gene: TRBV24-1; D gene: NA; CDR3 protein: CATSDYRTGELFF; CDR3 DNA: TGTGCCACCAGTGATTATCGCACCGGGGAGCTGTTTTTT
clone size: many; J gene: TRBJ2-3; V gene: TRBV5-6; D gene: NA; CDR3 protein: CASSSLLASTDTQYF; CDR3 DNA: TGTGCCAGCAGCTCCCTACTAGCTAGCACAGATACGCAGTATTTT
clone size: few; J gene: TRBJ2-3; V gene: TRBV30; D gene: NA; CDR3 protein: CAWSVQQGGPTQYF; CDR3 DNA: TGTGCCTGGAGTGTACAACAGGGTGGGCCTACGCAGTATTTT
clone size: NA; J gene: TRBJ2-1; V gene: TRBV12-3/TRBV12-4; D gene: NA; CDR3 protein: CASSLSGEGRRQFF; CDR3 DNA: TGTGCCAGCAGTTTATCGGGTGAGGGGAGAAGGCAGTTCTTC
clone size: NA; J gene: TRBJ2-5; V gene: TRBV5-1; D gene: TRBD2; CDR3 protein: CASSEASGGGQETQYF; CDR3 DNA: TGCGCCAGCAGCGAAGCTAGCGGGGGGGGCCAAGAGACCCAGTACTTC
clone size: many; J gene: TRBJ2-1; V gene: TRBV12-3/TRBV12-4; D gene: NA; CDR3 protein: CASRATANEQFF; CDR3 DNA: TGTGCCAGCAGGGCTACTGCCAATGAGCAGTTCTTC
clone size: NA; J gene: TRBJ2-7; V gene: TRBV4-3; D gene: TRBD2; CDR3 protein: CASSQESSGRNEQYF; CDR3 DNA: TGCGCCAGCAGCCAAGAATCTAGCGGGAGAAACGAGCAGTACTTC
clone size: NA; J gene: TRBJ1-4; V gene: TRBV9; D gene: NA; CDR3 protein: CASSPKVATNEKLFF; CDR3 DNA: TGTGCCAGCAGCCCAAAAGTTGCAACTAATGAAAAACTGTTTTTT
clone size: NA; J gene: TRBJ1-5; V gene: TRBV6-5; D gene: NA; CDR3 protein: CASRSGVNQPQHF; CDR3 DNA: TGTGCCAGCAGATCAGGGGTAAATCAGCCCCAGCATTTT
clone size: NA; J gene: TRBJ2-4; V gene: TRBV6-5; D gene: NA; CDR3 protein: CASSYKGPMDIQYF; CDR3 DNA: TGTGCCAGCAGTTACAAGGGCCCCATGGACATTCAGTACTTC
clone size: NA; J gene: TRBJ2-1; V gene: TRBV6-5; D gene: NA; CDR3 protein: CASSPTRAAQNEQFF; CDR3 DNA: TGTGCCAGCAGTCCAACTCGGGCGGCTCAAAATGAGCAGTTCTTC
clone size: few; J gene: TRBJ2-7; V gene: TRBV12-3/TRBV12-4; D gene: NA; CDR3 protein: CASSQVVNEQYF; CDR3 DNA: TGTGCCAGCAGTCAGGTAGTCAACGAGCAGTACTTC
clone size: NA; J gene: TRBJ1-1; V gene: TRBV6-1; D gene: NA; CDR3 protein: CASSADTMNTEAFF; CDR3 DNA: TGTGCCAGCAGTGCGGACACCATGAACACTGAAGCTTTCTTT
clone size: few; J gene: TRBJ2-1; V gene: TRBV6-5; D gene: TRBD2; CDR3 protein: CASSSIAGEVGEQFF; CDR3 DNA: TGTGCCAGCAGTTCTATAGCGGGAGAGGTCGGTGAGCAGTTCTTC
clone size: many; J gene: TRBJ2-1; V gene: TRBV10-3; D gene: TRBD1; CDR3 protein: CAISDRDREPFF; CDR3 DNA: TGTGCCATCAGTGATCGAGACAGGGAGCCGTTCTTC
clone size: NA; J gene: TRBJ1-2; V gene: TRBV5-1; D gene: NA; CDR3 protein: CASSSNSRDGYGYTF; CDR3 DNA: TGCGCCAGCAGCTCTAATTCCCGGGACGGATATGGCTACACCTTC
clone size: NA; J gene: TRBJ1-1; V gene: TRBV27; D gene: NA; CDR3 protein: CASSLYSGGTEAFF; CDR3 DNA: TGTGCCAGCAGTTTATATTCCGGGGGGACTGAAGCTTTCTTT
clone size: NA; J gene: TRBJ2-1; V gene: TRBV18; D gene: TRBD1; CDR3 protein: CASTGQGSTNEQFF; CDR3 DNA: TGTGCCAGCACCGGACAGGGGTCGACCAATGAGCAGTTCTTC
clone size: NA; J gene: TRBJ1-2; V gene: TRBV20-1; D gene: NA; CDR3 protein: CSASWGGINYGYTF; CDR3 DNA: TGCAGTGCCTCTTGGGGGGGGATTAACTATGGCTACACCTTC